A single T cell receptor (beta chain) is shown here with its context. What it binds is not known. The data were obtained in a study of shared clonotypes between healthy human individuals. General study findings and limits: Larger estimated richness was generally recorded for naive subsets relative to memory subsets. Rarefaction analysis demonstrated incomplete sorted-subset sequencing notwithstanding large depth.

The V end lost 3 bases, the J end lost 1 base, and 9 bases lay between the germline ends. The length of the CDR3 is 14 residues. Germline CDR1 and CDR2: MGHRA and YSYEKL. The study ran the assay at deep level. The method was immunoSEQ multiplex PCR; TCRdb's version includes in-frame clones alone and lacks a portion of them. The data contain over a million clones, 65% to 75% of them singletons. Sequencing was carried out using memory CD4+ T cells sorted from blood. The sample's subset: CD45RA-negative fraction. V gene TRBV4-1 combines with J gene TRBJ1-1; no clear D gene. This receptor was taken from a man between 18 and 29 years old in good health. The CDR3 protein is CASSQHSANTEAFF. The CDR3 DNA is TGCGCCAGCAGCCAGCACAGCGCGAACACTGAAGCTTTCTTT.